These 7 T cell receptor beta chains were sequenced from one sample in a study of low-dose radiotherapy and immunotherapy resistance in tumors. The time point: before trial treatment. TRAV- and TRBV-specific primers, spanning alpha and beta chains, primed first-strand cDNA. It was with a constant-region primer and a V-primer adapter that TCRs were amplified over approximately 18 PCR cycles. TCRdb fed the reads into MiXCR, producing one record per CDR3 protein. The sample yields tens of thousands of distinct CDR3 sequences, around 30% seen once. The sequences come from PBMCs, collected before treatment. These receptors were taken from a male donor with gallbladder cancer.

About this clonotype itself: A far larger clone is off by one base, so a read error is likely. The chain is built from TRBV28 and TRBJ2-1; D is unresolved. CDR3 length equals 14 residues. Germline loops: CDR1 MDHEN, CDR2 SYDVKM. The V end was cut by 0 bases, the J end by 13 bases, with 16 bases between. The CDR3 coding sequence is TGTGCCAGCAGTTTATGGGCCAGTCAAGAGACCCAGTTCTTC. It encodes CASSLWASQETQFF.

Of note for this clonotype: It differs at one base from a far larger clone, so likely a read error. The chain joins TRBV6-1 to TRBJ2-1; D is ambiguous. The CDR3 length is 14 residues. In germline, CDR1 is MNHNS, CDR2 SASEGT. CDR3 bases: TGTCCCAGCTCCCACGGGCCCTCCTACAATGAGCAGTTCTTC. It specifies CPSSHGPSYNEQFF.

This clonotype was recorded a few times. The V and J genes are TRBV2 and TRBJ2-4; TRBD2 matches 10 bases. CDR3 size: 17 residues. CDR1 is SNHLY and CDR2 is FYNNEI in the germline V gene. V shed 6 bases and J 1 base; nucleotides not matched to a gene: 9. The CDR3 sequence: CASSPGLAVLAKNIQYF. In DNA form, the CDR3 reads TGTGCCAGCAGCCCTGGACTAGCGGTCCTGGCCAAAAACATTCAGTACTTC.

The table lists this clonotype with many counts. The V call is TRBV12-3 or TRBV12-4, the J call TRBJ1-2, with D uncertain. V dropped 5 bases and J dropped 4 bases, with 8 bases sitting between them. This CDR3 spans 12 amino acids. In DNA, the CDR3 is TGTGCCAGCAGTGACAAAGGCTATGGCTACACCTTC. This translates into CASSDKGYGYTF.

This clonotype was observed a few times. The chain employs TRBV26 and TRBJ1-2; TRBD1, as called in the table, went unchecked against the DNA. TRBV26 is a pseudogene locus. The CDR3 contains 14 residues. The CDR3 sequence: CASKVAGAGSGYTF. For the CDR3, the DNA is TGTGCCAGCAAGGTGGCGGGCGCAGGGAGTGGCTACACCTTC.

This clonotype was picked up many times. The genes are TRBV14 and TRBJ1-1; D remains unclear. There are 15 residues in the CDR3. Germline lookup yields CDR1 SGHDN and CDR2 FVKESK. Trimming left V 0 bases short and J 6 bases short, with 14 bases between. This CDR3 reads CASSQDRAGGAEAFF. The CDR3 coding sequence is TGTGCCAGCAGCCAAGATAGGGCGGGAGGTGCTGAAGCTTTCTTT.

Ten or more counts support this clonotype. The V gene is TRBV5-1, the J gene TRBJ1-5; D gene ambiguous. Looked up from germline, CDR1 is SGHRS and CDR2 is YFSETQ. The CDR3 spans 13 residues. V gave up 0 bases and J gave up 1 base, with 2 bases separating them. The CDR3 loop reads CASSLDSNQPQHF. As DNA, the CDR3 is TGCGCCAGCAGCTTGGACAGCAATCAGCCCCAGCATTTT.